This section outlines one TCR beta chain sequence together with its context. With a much larger clone just one base away, this may be a read error. The CDR3 extends over 15 amino acids. The germline V gene has CDR1 MNHEY and CDR2 SVGAGI. MiXCR, run by TCRdb on the RT-PCR reads, gives a single entry per CDR3 protein. The sample carries around 700,000 distinct CDR3 sequences, 12% to 15% recorded once. The chain carries TRBV6-5 and TRBJ1-1; D is perhaps TRBD1 (5 bases). The sample comprised memory CD4+ T cells from blood. The clonotype comes from a female donor in good health, serving as a healthy control. The CDR3 nucleotides read TGTGCCGGCAGTCTCAAACCGAGAGGGGTTTTTGAAGCTTTCTTT. Translated, it gives CAGSLKPRGVFEAFF.